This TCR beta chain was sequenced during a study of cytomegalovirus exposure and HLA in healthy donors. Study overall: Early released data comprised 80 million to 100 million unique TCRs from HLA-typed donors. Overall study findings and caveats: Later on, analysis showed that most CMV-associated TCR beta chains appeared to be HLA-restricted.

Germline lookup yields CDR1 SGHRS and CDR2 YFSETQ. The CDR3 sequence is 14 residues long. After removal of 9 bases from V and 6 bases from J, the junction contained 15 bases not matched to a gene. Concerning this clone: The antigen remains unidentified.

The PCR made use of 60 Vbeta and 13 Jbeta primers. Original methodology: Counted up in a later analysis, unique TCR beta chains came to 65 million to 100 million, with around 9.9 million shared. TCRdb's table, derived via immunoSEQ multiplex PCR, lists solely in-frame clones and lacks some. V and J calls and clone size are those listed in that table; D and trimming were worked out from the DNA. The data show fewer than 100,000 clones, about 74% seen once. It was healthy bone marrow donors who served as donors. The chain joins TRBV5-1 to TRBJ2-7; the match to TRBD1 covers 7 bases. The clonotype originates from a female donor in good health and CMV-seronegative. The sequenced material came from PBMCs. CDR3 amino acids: CATRRQGTVSEQYF. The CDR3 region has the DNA TGCGCCACCAGACGGCAGGGGACAGTCTCCGAGCAGTACTTC.